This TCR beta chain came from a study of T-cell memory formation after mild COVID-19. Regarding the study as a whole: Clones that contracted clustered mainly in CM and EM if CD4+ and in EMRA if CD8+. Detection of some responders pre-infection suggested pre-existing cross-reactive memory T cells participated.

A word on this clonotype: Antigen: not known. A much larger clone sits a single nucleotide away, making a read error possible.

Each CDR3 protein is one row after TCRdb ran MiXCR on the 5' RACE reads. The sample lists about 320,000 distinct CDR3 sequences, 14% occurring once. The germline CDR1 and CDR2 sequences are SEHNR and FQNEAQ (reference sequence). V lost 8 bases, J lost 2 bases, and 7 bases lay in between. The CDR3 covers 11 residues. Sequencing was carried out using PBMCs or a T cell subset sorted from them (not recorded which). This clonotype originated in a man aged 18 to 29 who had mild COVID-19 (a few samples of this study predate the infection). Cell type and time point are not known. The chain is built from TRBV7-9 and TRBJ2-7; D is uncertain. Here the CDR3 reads CASAQTYEQYF. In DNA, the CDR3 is TGTGCCAGCGCACAGACCTACGAGCAGTACTTC.